This entry features one TCR beta chain sequence. PBMCs stemmed from about 9.7 ml fresh peripheral blood. These data come from a study of T cells in Graves' hyperthyroidism and ophthalmopathy. Looked up from germline, CDR1 is SGHRS and CDR2 is YFSETQ. CDR3 size: 15 residues. V was clipped by 0 bases and J by 7 bases; unmatched bases: 5. It was RNA transcripts that yielded the amplified TCR beta CDR3 regions. TCR CDR3 underwent first-round RT-PCR with the HTBI primer set. TCRdb processed the multiplex PCR reads anew with MiXCR; each CDR3 protein has one entry. The profile shows about 300,000 distinct CDR3 sequences, around a fifth of them singletons.

Sequencing was performed on blood. This TCR derives from a man in his fifties with Graves' ophthalmopathy. The chain recombines TRBV5-1 with TRBJ2-1; 9 bases are a match to TRBD2. CDR3 sequence: CASSLGRGGRNEQFF. In nucleotides, the CDR3 is TGCGCCAGCAGCTTGGGGCGGGGGGGCCGGAATGAGCAGTTCTTC.